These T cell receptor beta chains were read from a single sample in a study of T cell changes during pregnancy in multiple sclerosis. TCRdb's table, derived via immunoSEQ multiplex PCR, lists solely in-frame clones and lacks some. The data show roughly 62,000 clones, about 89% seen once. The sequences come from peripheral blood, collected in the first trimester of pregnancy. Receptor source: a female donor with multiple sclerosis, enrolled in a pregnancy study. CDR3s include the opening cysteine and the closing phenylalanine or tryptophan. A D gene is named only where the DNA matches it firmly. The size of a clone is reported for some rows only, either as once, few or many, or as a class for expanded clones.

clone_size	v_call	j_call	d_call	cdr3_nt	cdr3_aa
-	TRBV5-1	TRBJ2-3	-	TGCGCCAGCAGCTTGGGCCCAGGTGACACAGATACGCAGTATTTT	CASSLGPGDTDTQYF
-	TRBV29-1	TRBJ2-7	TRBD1	TGCAGCGTTGAACGACAGGGGGACAACGAGCAGTACTTC	CSVERQGDNEQYF
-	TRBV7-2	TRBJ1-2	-	TGTGCCAGCAGCCGAGGGAGTGGGACACTGACTGGCTATGGCTACACCTTC	CASSRGSGTLTGYGYTF
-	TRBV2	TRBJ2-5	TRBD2	TGTGCCAGCAGTGAAGGGATAGCGGGAGGGCAAGAGACCCAGTACTTC	CASSEGIAGGQETQYF
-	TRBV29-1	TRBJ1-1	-	TGCAGCGTTGAACAATTGAACACTGAAGCTTTCTTT	CSVEQLNTEAFF
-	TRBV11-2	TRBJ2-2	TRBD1	TGTGCCAGCAGCCCTCAGGGGGACACCGGGGAGCTGTTTTTT	CASSPQGDTGELFF
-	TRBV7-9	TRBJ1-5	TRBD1	TGTGCCAGCTCTCCGGGGACAGACGAACAGCCCCAGCATTTT	CASSPGTDEQPQHF
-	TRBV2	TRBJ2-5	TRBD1	TGTGCGCGAGAAATAAGGGGGCGAGAGACCCAGTACTTC	CAREIRGRETQYF
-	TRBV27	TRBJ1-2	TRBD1	TGTGCCAGCAGCTCCGGGACAGGGAAGGCTGGCTACACCTTC	CASSSGTGKAGYTF
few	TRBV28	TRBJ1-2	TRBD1	TGTGCCAGCACCCCGGGACAGGGCTATGGCTACACCTTC	CASTPGQGYGYTF
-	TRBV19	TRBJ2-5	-	TGTGCCAGTAGTATCGGCGGGGCGAAGACCCAGTACTTC	CASSIGGAKTQYF
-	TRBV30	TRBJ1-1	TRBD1	TGTGCCTGGAGTGTAGGGACAGTCAACACTGAAGCTTTCTTT	CAWSVGTVNTEAFF
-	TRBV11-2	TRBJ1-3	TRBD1	TGTGCCAGCAGCTACAACGCCGGGACAGCCCTTGGAAACACCATATATTTT	CASSYNAGTALGNTIYF
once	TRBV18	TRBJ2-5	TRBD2	TGTGCCAGCTCATGGCAGAGCGGGAGTGGGGAGACCCAGTACTTC	CASSWQSGSGETQYF
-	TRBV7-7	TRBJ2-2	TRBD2	TGTGCCAGCAGCCCCACGAGCGGGGGTGTGAGTACCGGGGAGCTGTTTTTT	CASSPTSGGVSTGELFF
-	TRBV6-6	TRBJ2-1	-	TGTGCCAGCAGCCGACTAGTCTATGAGCAGTTCTTC	CASSRLVYEQFF
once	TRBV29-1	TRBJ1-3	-	TGCAGCGTTGAGACGGTCAGGGGAAGTGGAAACACCATATATTTT	CSVETVRGSGNTIYF
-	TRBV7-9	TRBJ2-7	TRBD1	TGTGCCAGCAGCTTACAGGCGACAGGGGGCGACGAGCAGTACTTC	CASSLQATGGDEQYF
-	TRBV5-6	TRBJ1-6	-	TGTGCCAGCAGCTCCGGGGAGTCCCTCCACTTT	CASSSGESLHF
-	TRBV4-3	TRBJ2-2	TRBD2	TGCGCCAGCAGCCAAGACCGACCGGGGGGCACCGGGGAGCTGTTTTTT	CASSQDRPGGTGELFF
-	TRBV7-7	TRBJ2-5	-	TGTGCCAGCAGCTTAGGAAGTGGCTGGGAGACCCAGTACTTC	CASSLGSGWETQYF
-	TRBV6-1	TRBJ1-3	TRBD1	TGTGCCAGCAGTGAAGCTTACAGGGGGGCGGCCGGAAACACCATATATTTT	CASSEAYRGAAGNTIYF